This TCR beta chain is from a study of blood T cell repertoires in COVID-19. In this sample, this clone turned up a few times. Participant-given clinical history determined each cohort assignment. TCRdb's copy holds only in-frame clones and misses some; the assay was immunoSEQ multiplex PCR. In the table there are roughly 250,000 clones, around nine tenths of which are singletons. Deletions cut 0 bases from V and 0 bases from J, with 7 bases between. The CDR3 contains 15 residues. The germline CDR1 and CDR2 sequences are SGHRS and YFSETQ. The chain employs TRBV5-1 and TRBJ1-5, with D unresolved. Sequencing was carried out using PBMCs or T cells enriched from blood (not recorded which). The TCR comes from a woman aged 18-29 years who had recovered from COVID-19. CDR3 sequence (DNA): TGCGCCAGCAGCTTGGACATTTATAGCAATCAGCCCCAGCATTTT. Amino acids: CASSLDIYSNQPQHF.